Listed below are T cell receptor beta chains from one sample, sequenced in a study of blood T cell repertoires in COVID-19. Repertoires were generated with immunoSEQ multiplex PCR, while TCRdb's copy carries only in-frame clones and drops some. The sample lists 110,000 or so clones, less than 75% seen once, with 1.8% in the top ten. The sequenced sample consisted of peripheral blood. The receptors were sampled from a middle-aged woman with acute or convalescent COVID-19. The CDR3 runs from the conserved cysteine through the conserved F or W. D genes are given only for firm matches. The size entry is marked missing in some rows and otherwise reads once, few, many or a size class.

v_call: TRBV10-3
d_call: -
j_call: TRBJ1-1
clone_size: -
cdr3_aa: CAISGTKNPADTEAFF

v_call: TRBV5-4
d_call: TRBD1
j_call: TRBJ1-6
clone_size: -
cdr3_aa: CASSLRGTGGYSPLHF

v_call: TRBV10-3
d_call: TRBD1
j_call: TRBJ1-1
clone_size: once
cdr3_aa: CAISGTGNEAFF

v_call: TRBV30
d_call: TRBD1
j_call: TRBJ1-1
clone_size: -
cdr3_aa: CAWRGTAINTEAFF

v_call: TRBV6-2/TRBV6-3
d_call: TRBD2
j_call: TRBJ2-1
clone_size: few
cdr3_aa: CASSPSGGSYNEQFF

v_call: TRBV5-6
d_call: TRBD1
j_call: TRBJ1-2
clone_size: few
cdr3_aa: CASSSGQGDHSAF

v_call: TRBV9
d_call: -
j_call: TRBJ1-6
clone_size: -
cdr3_aa: CASSFSGTSDSPLHF

v_call: TRBV19
d_call: -
j_call: TRBJ1-2
clone_size: -
cdr3_aa: CASSPHFYGYTF

v_call: TRBV19
d_call: TRBD2
j_call: TRBJ2-2
clone_size: -
cdr3_aa: CASTAGGGWTGELFF

v_call: TRBV7-2
d_call: -
j_call: TRBJ2-5
clone_size: few
cdr3_aa: CASSLSLGETQYF